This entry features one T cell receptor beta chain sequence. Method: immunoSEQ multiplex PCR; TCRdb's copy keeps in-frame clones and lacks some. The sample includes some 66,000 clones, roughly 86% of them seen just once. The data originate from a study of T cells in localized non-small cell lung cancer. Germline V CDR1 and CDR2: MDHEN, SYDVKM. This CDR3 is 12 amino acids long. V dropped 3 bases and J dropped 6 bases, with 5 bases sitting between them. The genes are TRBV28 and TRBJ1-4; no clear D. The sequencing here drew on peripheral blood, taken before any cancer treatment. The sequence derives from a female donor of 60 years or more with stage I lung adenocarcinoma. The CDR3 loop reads CASSLRDEKLFF. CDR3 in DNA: TGTGCCAGCAGTTTGAGGGATGAAAAACTGTTTTTT. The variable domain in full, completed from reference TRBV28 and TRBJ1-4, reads DVKVTQSSRYLVKRTGEKVFLECVQDMDHENMFWYRQDPGLGLRLIYFSYDVKMKEKGDIPEGYSVSREKKERFSLILESASTNQTSMYLCASSLRDEKLFFGSGTQLSVL.